The next 13 T cell receptor beta chains were all read from a single sample in a study of OX40 agonist ivuxolimab in advanced cancers. Profiled with immunoSEQ multiplex PCR; TCRdb holds only in-frame clones, not every one. The sample contains under 85,000 clones, just over 85% of which appear only once. Material: CD4+ or CD8+ T cells sorted from blood, obtained in a trial of the OX40 agonist ivuxolimab. All receptors come from an adult with an advanced solid tumor such as melanoma, head and neck, liver or kidney cancer.

This clone was found a few times. The sample holds other DNA sequences that translate to the same CDR3. The chain joins TRBV7-3 to TRBJ2-1; 7 positions agree with TRBD2. Germline V lookup: CDR1 SGHTA, CDR2 FQGTGA. This CDR3 is 17 amino acids long. J gave up 4 bases and V 5 bases, and 14 bases lay outside the gene matches. The CDR3 coding sequence is TGTGCCAGCAGCCCCGGACTAGTTGAGTGGGGGTACAATGAGCAGTTCTTC. It codes for CASSPGLVEWGYNEQFF.

The chain has TRBV29-1 and TRBJ1-1, with 8 bases that match TRBD1. Germline V gene sequence: CDR1 SQVTM, CDR2 ANQGSEA. The CDR3 totals 13 residues. V gave up 6 bases and J gave up 4 bases; unmatched junction bases: 7. The chain's CDR3 is CSVEQGDRTEAFF. In DNA form, the CDR3 reads TGCAGCGTGGAACAGGGGGATCGCACTGAAGCTTTCTTT.

This chain joins TRBV6-1 and TRBJ1-5, with D possibly matching TRBD1 (6 bases). From germline, CDR1 is MNHNS and CDR2 SASEGT. The CDR3 contains 19 residues. V was cut by 4 bases and J by 0 bases, with 22 bases left in between. The CDR3 loop is CASSGQAGVTLYSNQPQHF. The DNA for the CDR3 is TGTGCCAGCAGTGGCCAAGCAGGGGTCACGCTTTATAGCAATCAGCCCCAGCATTTT.

V and J are TRBV15 and TRBJ1-4; possible D gene TRBD1, 5 bases. Trimming pared 1 base from V and 6 bases from J, leaving 15 bases between. Per the germline V gene, CDR1 is LNHNV and CDR2 is YYDKDF (reference sequence). This CDR3 has 16 amino acids. In nucleotides, the CDR3 is TGTGCCACCAGCAGAGGACAACGGGACTCTCATGAAAAACTGTTTTTT. It encodes CATSRGQRDSHEKLFF.

This clone was counted a single time. The rearrangement uses TRBV7-9 and TRBJ1-1, with D uncertain. Germline V gives CDR1 SEHNR, CDR2 FQNEAQ (reference sequence). The CDR3 has 12 amino acids. V was clipped by 10 bases and J by 0 bases, with 9 bases between them. CDR3 loop: CATRRLNTEAFF. DNA of the CDR3: TGTGCCACCAGGAGACTGAACACTGAAGCTTTCTTT. Filled out from reference TRBV7-9 and TRBJ1-1, the complete variable domain reads DTGVSQNPRHKITKRGQNVTFRCDPISEHNRLYWYRQTLGQGPEFLTYFQNEAQLEKSRLLSDRFSAERPKGSFSTLEIQRTEQGDSAMYLCATRRLNTEAFFGQGTRLTVV.

The genes are TRBV6-5 and TRBJ1-1, with D hard to call. The CDR3 length is 12 residues. Per germline, CDR1 MNHEY and CDR2 SVGAGI. V was cut by 6 bases and J by 4 bases, with 9 bases left in between. The CDR3 loop is CASRSEGTEAFF. CDR3 nucleotide sequence: TGTGCCAGCAGATCGGAGGGCACTGAAGCTTTCTTT.

This rearrangement joins TRBV2 to TRBJ1-3, with a tentative D call TRBD1 (5 bases). The V and J ends lost 2 bases and 2 bases respectively, with 7 bases between them. Germline V gene sequence: CDR1 SNHLY, CDR2 FYNNEI. This CDR3 contains 14 residues. In nucleotides, the CDR3 is TGTGCCAGCAGTGAAATCAGGGCTGGAAACACCATATATTTT. Its protein product is CASSEIRAGNTIYF.

This clone occurred a few times. V usage is TRBV5-1 and J usage is TRBJ1-1, with a possible D match to TRBD1 (5 bases). V was clipped by 7 bases and J by 1 base, with 14 bases between them. The CDR3 contains 14 residues. Germline values: CDR1 SGHRS, CDR2 YFSETQ. The CDR3 DNA reads as TGCGCCAGCCGCGAGGGGTGGGAGAACACTGAAGCTTTCTTT. It yields the protein CASREGWENTEAFF.

The chain joins TRBV5-4 to TRBJ2-5, with TRBD2 identical over 8 bases. Germline lookup yields CDR1 SGHNT and CDR2 YYREEE (reference sequence). V trimming: 0 bases; J trimming: 3 bases; junction bases outside the gene matches: 7. The CDR3 consists of 16 residues. CDR3: CASSLGTGTRKETQYF. The CDR3 coding sequence is TGTGCCAGCAGCTTGGGGACCGGGACTAGAAAAGAGACCCAGTACTTC. The entire variable domain, with the rest obtained from reference TRBV5-4 and TRBJ2-5, is as follows: ETGVTQSPTHLIKTRGQQVTLRCSSQSGHNTVSWYQQALGQGPQFIFQYYREEENGRGNFPPRFSGLQFPNYSSELNVNALELDDSALYLCASSLGTGTRKETQYFGPGTRLLVL.

This clone was seen once. The chain has TRBV5-8 and TRBJ2-5, with 11 bases lining up with TRBD1. Germline V lookup: CDR1 SGHTS, CDR2 YDEGEE. The V segment lost 0 bases and the J segment 2 bases; nucleotides outside the gene matches: 3. This CDR3 is built from 16 residues. The CDR3 sequence: CASSLAGTGGQETQYF. The CDR3 nucleotides are TGTGCCAGCAGCTTGGCCGGGACAGGGGGACAAGAGACCCAGTACTTC.

The J gene is TRBJ2-3, the V gene TRBV7-2; TRBD2 agrees at 7 bases. V shed 7 bases and J 4 bases; nucleotides not matched to a gene: 2. The length of the CDR3 is 12 residues. CDR1 is SGHTA, CDR2 FQGNSA, per germline. CDR3 bases: TGTGCCAGCAACGCGGGGGCAGATACGCAGTATTTT. This codes for CASNAGADTQYF. Full variable domain (rest looked up from reference TRBV7-2 and TRBJ2-3): GAGVSQSPSNKVTEKGKDVELRCDPISGHTALYWYRQSLGQGLEFLIYFQGNSAPDKSGLPSDRFSAERTGGSVSTLTIQRTQQEDSAVYLCASNAGADTQYFGPGTRLTVL.

V is TRBV14 and J is TRBJ2-1; TRBD1 is a possible D gene (6 bases). V was pared by 1 base and J by 2 bases, with 12 bases between. Germline V lookup: CDR1 SGHDN, CDR2 FVKESK. The CDR3 runs to 16 residues. The CDR3 is CASSQGPGVTYNEQFF. CDR3 nucleotides: TGTGCCAGCAGCCAAGGCCCAGGGGTAACCTACAATGAGCAGTTCTTC. Filled out from reference TRBV14 and TRBJ2-1, the complete variable domain reads EAGVTQFPSHSVIEKGQTVTLRCDPISGHDNLYWYRRVMGKEIKFLLHFVKESKQDESGMPNNRFLAERTGGTYSTLKVQPAELEDSGVYFCASSQGPGVTYNEQFFGPGTRLTVL.

The V and J genes are TRBV9 and TRBJ2-7; D is uncertain. Trimming shortened V by 2 bases and J by 3 bases, and 12 bases separated the two germline ends. Germline V gene sequence: CDR1 SGDLS, CDR2 YYNGEE. This CDR3 comprises 14 residues. CDR3 in DNA: TGTGCCAGCAGCGTTGGAAACTTTAACTACGAGCAGTACTTC. This gives the protein CASSVGNFNYEQYF.